This entry is about one T cell receptor (beta chain). Its target is not known. Patients aged 18 to 65 had newly diagnosed hyperthyroidism of under 2 months' duration. The CDR3 extends over 15 amino acids. The germline V gene has CDR1 SGHDT and CDR2 YYEEEE. The V segment lost 4 bases and the J segment 7 bases; nucleotides outside the gene matches: 8. This entry comes from a study of T cells in Graves' hyperthyroidism and ophthalmopathy. Whole-study context: Before treatment of any kind, peripheral blood was taken at initial diagnosis. Findings and limits, study-wide: Researchers found most expanded thyroid clonotypes above 0.001 in blood as well. Model output signaled ophthalmopathy a median 6.5 months ahead of onset.

What was amplified from RNA transcripts were TCR beta CDR3 regions. RT-PCR in the first round (using the HTBI primer set) targeted the TCR CDR3. Each CDR3 protein gets one entry after TCRdb re-called the multiplex PCR reads with MiXCR. This table holds a few hundred thousand distinct CDR3 sequences, 15% to 19% found once. Specimen: blood. The chain uses TRBV5-6 and TRBJ2-3; 11 bases are a match to TRBD2. The TCR was taken from a woman aged 25 to 39 with Graves' hyperthyroidism. CDR3 region: CASSPDSGRGNTQYF. CDR3 sequence (DNA): TGTGCCAGCAGCCCGGATAGCGGGAGGGGGAATACGCAGTATTTT.